The rows below give T cell receptor beta chains drawn from one sample of a study of yellow fever vaccine responses in identical twins. One entry per CDR3 protein, called by TCRdb with MiXCR from the RT-PCR reads. Among under 20,000 distinct CDR3 sequences listed, around 72% were seen once. The sample consisted of T cells from blood (PBMCs), unsorted or a sorted subset (not recorded which), taken before or after yellow fever vaccination (not recorded which). These receptors were collected from a woman under 30 who received the yellow fever vaccine. Both conserved end residues are part of each CDR3.

cdr3_length v_call cdr3_aa
13 TRBV6-2/TRBV6-3 CASSYLQDSPLHF
15 TRBV7-6 CASSLAAPGDNEQFF
16 TRBV28 CASIGVETYGTDTQYF
19 TRBV11-3 CASSLHPGFRHRSSYEQYF
16 TRBV28 CASSFETSAWYNEQFF
14 TRBV15 CATDGLGNTGELFF
15 TRBV5-6 CASSQGLAASYEQYF
13 TRBV6-2/TRBV6-3 CASSYSGTTEQYF
16 TRBV2 CARSEALDSLGRKLFF
11 TRBV28 CASSLDGEAFF
12 TRBV29-1 CSVLQGPNEQFF
14 TRBV29-1 CSVVKGQLSYEQYF
15 TRBV7-9 CASSPLQGAVGEQYF
13 TRBV10-1 CASSESLQGKQYF
13 TRBV29-1 CSVGWERDQPQHF
12 TRBV10-2 CASSEGRREQFF